The clone carrying this T cell receptor beta chain was seen just once. Its antigen remains unknown. This record belongs to a study of T cell responses to AZD1222 COVID-19 vaccine. Overall study results and limits: The study reported that nearly half of spike-specific TCRs target unmutated variant regions.

The method was immunoSEQ multiplex PCR; TCRdb's version includes in-frame clones alone and lacks a portion of them. The data show 68,000 or so clones, with about 88% seen just once and about 8% held by the top ten. The CDR3 is 15 residues long. CDR1 is SGHTS, CDR2 YDEGEE, per germline. V dropped 4 bases and J dropped 6; count of bases not matched to a gene: 6. The V and J genes are TRBV5-8 and TRBJ1-5, with 11 nucleotides matching TRBD1. The sequence was obtained from an adult in good health. Sequenced here: peripheral blood, sampled on day 0 of AZD1222 vaccination. CDR3 nucleotide sequence: TGTGCCAGCAGCCGATATGGACAGGGGGCTCAGCCCCAGCATTTT. It encodes CASSRYGQGAQPQHF.